This TCR beta chain originates from a study of blood T cell repertoires in COVID-19. Across the whole study: Sites across the United States, Italy and Spain contributed samples from acute and convalescent COVID-19. In each case, the material was cDNA or gDNA derived from T cells, B-cell-depleted T cells, or PBMCs.

V was pared by 2 bases and J by 3 bases, with 9 bases of the junction left unmatched. Germline CDR1 and CDR2: SEHNR and FQNEAQ (reference sequence). The CDR3 totals 16 residues. Methods used by the authors: Estimates of nucleated cell counts were drawn from the amplification of reference gene primers. TCRdb's table, derived via immunoSEQ multiplex PCR, lists solely in-frame clones and lacks some. V, J and clone size were drawn from that table, and D and trimming were deduced from the DNA. Of roughly 110,000 clones detected, 84% appear once; the ten largest clones hold 4.2%. The source material was peripheral blood. This sequence joins TRBV7-9 and TRBJ2-5; 7 bases match TRBD2. This clonotype originated in a human donor in a cohort sampled during active COVID-19. CDR3 DNA: TGTGCCAGCAGCTTATCTGGCGGGAGAACTGAAGAGACCCAGTACTTC. Protein: CASSLSGGRTEETQYF.